Following are 7 T cell receptor beta chains from one sample sequenced in a study of blood T cell repertoires in COVID-19. Some clones are missing from TCRdb's copy, which holds only in-frame ones; the method was immunoSEQ multiplex PCR. The profile shows a few hundred thousand clones, roughly 84% of them singletons. The specimen sequenced was PBMCs or T cells enriched from blood (not recorded which). Receptor source: a woman aged 30 to 39 who had recovered from COVID-19.

In the case of this clone: Additional DNA sequences in this sample encode the identical CDR3. The chain couples TRBV7-2 to TRBJ1-1; 8 bases are a match to TRBD1. The length of the CDR3 is 14 residues. The germline V gene encodes CDR1 SGHTA and CDR2 FQGNSA. V was clipped by 2 bases and J by 3 bases; unmatched bases: 2. As DNA, the CDR3 is TGTGCCAGCAGCTTACAGGGACAGGACACTGAAGCTTTCTTT. Amino acid sequence: CASSLQGQDTEAFF.

V and J are TRBV3-1 (or the pseudogene TRBV3-2) and TRBJ1-4; D is uncertain. This CDR3 region has 15 residues. Germline V gene sequence: CDR1 LGHDT, CDR2 YNNKEL (reference sequence). With 1 base removed from V and 4 bases from J, the gap between germline ends came to 10 bases. The CDR3 nucleotides read TGTGCCAGCAGCCAAGGGCCATTTGGTAATGAAAAACTGTTTTTT. Its protein product is CASSQGPFGNEKLFF.

The rearrangement joins TRBV5-1 to TRBJ2-7; TRBD2 might be the D (6 bases). V lost 4 bases, J lost 0 bases, and 17 bases lay in between. Germline V gene data show CDR1 as SGHRS and CDR2 as YFSETQ. The CDR3 runs to 16 residues. CDR3 in amino acids: CASSPDYGAYSYEQYF. CDR3 DNA: TGCGCCAGCAGCCCGGACTATGGGGCCTACTCCTACGAGCAGTACTTC. Looking up the rest from reference TRBV5-1 and TRBJ2-7 gives the full variable domain: KAGVTQTPRYLIKTRGQQVTLSCSPISGHRSVSWYQQTPGQGLQFLFEYFSETQRNKGNFPGRFSGRQFSNSRSEMNVSTLELGDSALYLCASSPDYGAYSYEQYFGPGTRLTVT.

Only a few counts were recorded for this clone. V usage is TRBV9 and J usage is TRBJ2-7; no clear D. V lost 0 bases and J lost 2, with 9 bases in between. Per the germline V gene, CDR1 is SGDLS and CDR2 is YYNGEE. This CDR3 region has 14 residues. This chain's CDR3 is CASSVAYSTYEQYF. The DNA of the CDR3 is TGTGCCAGCAGCGTAGCGTACAGTACCTACGAGCAGTACTTC.

J is TRBJ1-3 and V is TRBV29-1; D is unclear. CDR3 length: 17 amino acids. Looked up from germline, CDR1 is SQVTM and CDR2 is ANQGSEA. Trimming shortened V by 7 bases and J by 1 base, and 23 bases separated the two germline ends. CDR3 region: CSARTGSGGGSGNTIYF. DNA of the CDR3: TGCAGCGCAAGGACGGGATCAGGTGGAGGATCTGGAAACACCATATATTTT.

This chain links TRBV3-1 (or the pseudogene TRBV3-2) with TRBJ1-1; unclear D gene. The CDR3 spans 14 residues. From germline, CDR1 is LGHDT and CDR2 YNNKEL (reference sequence). The V end lost 0 bases, the J end lost 11 bases, and 16 bases lay between the germline ends. The CDR3 nucleotides are TGTGCCAGCAGCCAAGACTGGGAGTCCGGGCGGGCTTTCTTT. It is translated as CASSQDWESGRAFF.

The CDR3 DNA sequence: TGTGCCAGCAGCCCTGAGTACGGTGGCTACACCTTC. Its translation is CASSPEYGGYTF. V is TRBV7-9 and J is TRBJ1-2; D unresolved. CDR1 SEHNR and CDR2 FQNEAQ come from the germline V gene (reference sequence). Trimming shortened V by 5 bases and J by 7 bases, and 11 bases separated the two germline ends. CDR3 size: 12 residues.